The present T cell receptor (beta chain) was sequenced within a study of cytomegalovirus exposure and HLA in healthy donors. This clone has just a few counts. Its specificity is unknown. The donors gave bone marrow, and they were healthy. PCR used 60 Vbeta primers and 13 Jbeta primers. Here immunoSEQ multiplex PCR was the method, and the copy in TCRdb shows in-frame clones only, minus some. This repertoire shows around 150,000 clones, 80% found once; its top ten account for about 4.3%. Findings and limits, study-wide: Accurate prediction of HLA-A and HLA-B alleles (for most subjects) was reportedly achieved from TCR beta sequences. In a later analysis, across HLA loci, associated TCR counts were highest for DRB1, lowest for HLA-C.

The origin of this receptor is a man younger than 45 in good health and CMV-seronegative. Sequencing was carried out using PBMCs.

CDR3: CASRILSGGNQPQHF. The DNA of the CDR3 is TGTGCCAGCCGAATACTTTCAGGGGGCAATCAGCCCCAGCATTTT. V usage is TRBV27 and J usage is TRBJ1-5; TRBD1 is a possible D gene (6 bases). This CDR3 is built from 15 residues. Deletions cut 8 bases from V and 2 bases from J, with 16 bases between. Germline-derived CDR1 and CDR2 are MNHEY and SMNVEV (reference sequence).